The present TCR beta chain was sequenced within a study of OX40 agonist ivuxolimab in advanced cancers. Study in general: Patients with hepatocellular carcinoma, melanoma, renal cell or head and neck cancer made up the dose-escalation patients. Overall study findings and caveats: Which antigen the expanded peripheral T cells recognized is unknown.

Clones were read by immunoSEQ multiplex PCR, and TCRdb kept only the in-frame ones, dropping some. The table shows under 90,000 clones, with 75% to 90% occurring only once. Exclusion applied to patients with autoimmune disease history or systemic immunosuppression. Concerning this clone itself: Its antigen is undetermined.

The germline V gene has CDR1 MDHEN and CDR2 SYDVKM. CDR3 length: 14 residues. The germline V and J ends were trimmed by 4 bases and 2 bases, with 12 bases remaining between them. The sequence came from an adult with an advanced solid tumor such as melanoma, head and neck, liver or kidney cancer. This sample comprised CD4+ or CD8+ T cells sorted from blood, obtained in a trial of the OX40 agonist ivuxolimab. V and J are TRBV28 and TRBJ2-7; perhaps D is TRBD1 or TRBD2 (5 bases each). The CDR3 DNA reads TGTGCCAGCAGTTCTAGCCGACAGACCTACGAGCAGTACTTC. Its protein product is CASSSSRQTYEQYF.